One sample yielded the 10 T cell receptor beta chains listed below, sequenced in a study of T-cell reconstitution after alpha-beta-depleted transplantation in children. TCRbeta library construction was performed incorporating unique molecular identifiers. A single record per CDR3 protein comes from TCRdb applying MiXCR to the PCR reads. The table lists hundreds of thousands of distinct CDR3 sequences, roughly 24% of them singletons. Sequenced material: PBMCs, taken before TCRalphabeta/CD19-depleted stem cell transplant. Every receptor here comes from a girl aged 2-10 years with Fanconi anemia, due to receive a stem cell transplant.

This clonotype was counted ten times or more. The rearrangement links TRBV7-2 to TRBJ1-1; TRBD1 might be the D (6 bases). The germline V gene has CDR1 SGHTA and CDR2 FQGNSA. The CDR3 consists of 14 residues. Trimming took 4 bases from V and 1 from J, leaving 10 bases between them. The CDR3 sequence is CASSYKTGNTEAFF. CDR3 nucleotides: TGTGCCAGCAGCTACAAGACAGGGAACACTGAAGCTTTCTTT.

This clonotype appeared many times. This chain links TRBV5-1 with TRBJ1-2; 7 bases are a match to TRBD1. CDR3 length: 15 amino acids. The trim removed 3 bases at V and 0 bases at J, leaving 5 bases unmatched. Germline-derived CDR1 and CDR2 are SGHRS and YFSETQ. Here the CDR3 DNA reads TGCGCCAGCAGCTGGGACAGCTATTCTAACTATGGCTACACCTTC. Residues: CASSWDSYSNYGYTF. Supplemented by reference TRBV5-1 and TRBJ1-2, the full variable domain reads KAGVTQTPRYLIKTRGQQVTLSCSPISGHRSVSWYQQTPGQGLQFLFEYFSETQRNKGNFPGRFSGRQFSNSRSEMNVSTLELGDSALYLCASSWDSYSNYGYTFGSGTRLTVV.

There are a few counts of this clonotype. V and J are TRBV12-3 or TRBV12-4 and TRBJ2-3; no firm D call. Trimming took off 6 bases at V and 2 bases at J, with 0 bases between the two ends. The CDR3 runs 10 residues. The DNA for the CDR3 is TGTGCCAGCAGCACAGATACGCAGTATTTT. Translating it yields CASSTDTQYF.

This clonotype has a count of ten or more. V gene TRBV7-2 combines with J gene TRBJ2-4; D ambiguous. The CDR3 covers 15 residues. V lost 0 bases and J 5 bases, leaving 11 bases between the germline ends. CDR1 and CDR2 (germline): SGHTA, FQGNSA. Written as DNA, the CDR3 is TGTGCCAGCAGCTTAGCCAGCCTAACCGAAAACATTCAGTACTTC. It translates to CASSLASLTENIQYF.

This clonotype was observed a handful of times. V is TRBV29-1 and J is TRBJ2-1; 10 nucleotides line up with TRBD2. Trimming took 6 bases from V and 10 from J; bases not matched to a gene: 12. Germline V gene sequence: CDR1 SQVTM, CDR2 ANQGSEA. The CDR3 runs to 14 residues. In DNA, the CDR3 is TGCAGCGTGGCCCTAGCGGGAGTTCTGATCGAGCAGTTCTTC. Translated: CSVALAGVLIEQFF.

The rearrangement uses TRBV29-1 and TRBJ2-5, with D possibly being TRBD1 or TRBD2 (5 bases each). CDR3 length equals 14 residues. The germline V and J ends were trimmed by 4 bases and 0 bases, with 12 bases remaining between them. The V gene's germline CDR1 is SQVTM and CDR2 ANQGSEA. The CDR3 here is CSVVGGSYQETQYF. In DNA, the CDR3 is TGCAGCGTTGTTGGGGGTTCGTACCAAGAGACCCAGTACTTC.

This clonotype came up many times. The rearrangement links TRBV27 to TRBJ2-1; D may be TRBD2 (5 bases). The V and J ends lost 5 bases and 2 bases respectively, with 19 bases between them. Germline CDR1 reads MNHEY; CDR2 reads SMNVEV (reference sequence). This CDR3 spans 17 amino acids. CDR3: CASSRSPDLVPYNEQFF. The CDR3, as DNA: TGTGCCAGCAGTCGCTCCCCGGACTTAGTACCCTACAATGAGCAGTTCTTC.

Only a few counts were recorded for this clonotype. This rearrangement joins TRBV20-1 to TRBJ2-1; D gene unclear. The V and J ends lost 5 bases and 9 bases respectively, with 8 bases between them. The CDR3 is 10 amino acids. The germline gives CDR1 DFQATT, CDR2 SNEGSKA (reference sequence). DNA for the CDR3: TGCAGTGCTCTATCGCGTGAGCAGTTCTTC. It is translated as CSALSREQFF.

This clonotype was seen a single time. The V gene is TRBV11-2, the J gene TRBJ2-2; D remains ambiguous. Germline CDR1 reads SGHAT; CDR2 reads FQNNGV. V lost 5 bases to trimming and J lost 4 bases, with 11 bases between them. This CDR3 region has 14 residues. CDR3 coding DNA: TGTGCCAGCAGCCAACTCCGGACCACCGGGGAGCTGTTTTTT. It specifies CASSQLRTTGELFF.

This clonotype has a handful of counts. The chain employs TRBV12-3 or TRBV12-4 and TRBJ2-7; no definite D call. Trimming took 3 bases from V and 6 from J, leaving 12 bases between them. CDR3 size: 13 residues. The CDR3 protein is CASSFSPPGEQYF. CDR3 DNA: TGTGCCAGCAGTTTTAGTCCGCCCGGCGAGCAGTACTTC.